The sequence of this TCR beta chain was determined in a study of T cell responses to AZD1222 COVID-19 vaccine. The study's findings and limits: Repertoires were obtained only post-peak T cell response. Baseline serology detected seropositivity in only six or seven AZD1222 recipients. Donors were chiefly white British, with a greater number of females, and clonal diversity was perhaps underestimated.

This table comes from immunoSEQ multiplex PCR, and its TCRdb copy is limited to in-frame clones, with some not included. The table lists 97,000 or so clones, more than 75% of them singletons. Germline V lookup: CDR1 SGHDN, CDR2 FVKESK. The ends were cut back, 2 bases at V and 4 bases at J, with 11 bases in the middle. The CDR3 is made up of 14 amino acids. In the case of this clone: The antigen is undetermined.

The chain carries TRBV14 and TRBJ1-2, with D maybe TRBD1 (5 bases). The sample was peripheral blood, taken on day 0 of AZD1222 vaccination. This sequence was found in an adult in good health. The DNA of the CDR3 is TGTGCCAGCAGCCAATCGGCGGGACCCTATGGCTACACCTTC. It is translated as CASSQSAGPYGYTF.